These T cell receptor beta chains were read from a single sample in a study of shared clonotypes between healthy human individuals. Assay: immunoSEQ multiplex PCR; the TCRdb copy retains only in-frame clones and omits some. The profile shows 1.5 million to 2.5 million clones, around 96% of them singletons. The sequenced sample was naive CD8+ T cells sorted from blood. The receptor source for this set is a man between 18 and 29 years old in good health. CDR3s include the opening cysteine and the closing phenylalanine or tryptophan. A D gene is named only where the DNA matches it firmly. Only part of the rows carry a size: once, few, many, or a class if the clone is expanded.

clone size	V gene	D gene	J gene	CDR3 protein	CDR3 DNA
-	TRBV19	-	TRBJ2-7	CASVGAPNYEQYF	TGTGCCAGTGTGGGGGCGCCGAACTACGAGCAGTACTTC
-	TRBV7-2	-	TRBJ2-7	CASSLTASYEQYF	TGTGCCAGCAGCCTGACAGCCTCCTACGAGCAGTACTTC
once	TRBV12-5	-	TRBJ1-3	CASGRDTEAGNTIYF	TGTGCTAGTGGCAGGGACACCGAGGCAGGAAACACCATATATTTT
-	TRBV7-8	-	TRBJ1-3	CASSSGLSSGNTIYF	TGTGCCAGCAGCTCGGGACTCTCCTCAGGAAACACCATATATTTT
-	TRBV4-2	-	TRBJ2-5	CASSDRDFLETQYF	TGTGCCAGCAGCGACCGGGACTTCCTAGAGACCCAGTACTTC
-	TRBV29-1	TRBD2	TRBJ2-1	CSVEGLAGALNFYNEQFF	TGCAGCGTTGAAGGGTTAGCGGGGGCCCTAAACTTCTACAATGAGCAGTTCTTC
-	TRBV11-2	-	TRBJ2-5	CASSLGGGLSSQETQYF	TGTGCCAGCAGCTTAGGGGGTGGTCTAAGCAGCCAAGAGACCCAGTACTTC
-	TRBV29-1	-	TRBJ2-7	CSVEVGGRYEQYF	TGCAGCGTTGAAGTCGGGGGTCGGTACGAGCAGTACTTC
-	TRBV7-6	TRBD1	TRBJ2-7	CASSLGQGTYEQYF	TGTGCCAGCAGCCTGGGACAGGGCACCTACGAGCAGTACTTC
-	TRBV9	-	TRBJ1-2	CATRLKEGGFDGYTF	TGTGCCACCCGCCTCAAAGAGGGGGGATTTGATGGCTACACCTTC
once	TRBV11-2	-	TRBJ2-7	CASSLRRGGHEQYF	TGTGCCAGCAGCTTACGACGAGGTGGCCACGAGCAGTACTTC
-	TRBV5-5	-	TRBJ2-7	CASSSGYEQYF	TGTGCCAGCAGCTCTGGCTACGAGCAGTACTTC
-	TRBV4-3	TRBD2	TRBJ2-1	CASSQGTSGSSKQFF	TGCGCCAGCAGCCAAGGTACTAGCGGGAGTTCGAAGCAGTTCTTC
-	TRBV28	-	TRBJ2-7	CASSFRGLRFNEQYF	TGTGCCAGCAGTTTCCGGGGACTCCGCTTTAACGAGCAGTACTTC
-	TRBV27	-	TRBJ2-1	CASSLRLDGEQFF	TGTGCCAGCAGCTTACGTTTGGACGGTGAGCAGTTCTTC
-	TRBV6-5	TRBD1	TRBJ1-2	CASSFTDREKSYGYTF	TGTGCCAGCAGTTTCACGGACAGGGAGAAAAGCTATGGCTACACCTTC
-	TRBV4-3	-	TRBJ2-1	CASSQDPDEYNEQFF	TGCGCCAGCAGCCAAGATCCGGACGAGTACAATGAGCAGTTCTTC
-	TRBV6-5	-	TRBJ1-4	CASSPNPTNEKLFF	TGTGCCAGCAGCCCAAACCCAACTAATGAAAAACTGTTTTTT
once	TRBV29-1	TRBD1	TRBJ2-7	CSVSSGQGRYEQYF	TGCAGCGTGTCATCGGGACAGGGTCGCTACGAGCAGTACTTC
-	TRBV27	TRBD2	TRBJ2-2	CASSLTFYLAGHTGELFF	TGTGCCAGCAGCTTAACTTTTTATCTAGCGGGGCACACCGGGGAGCTGTTTTTT
-	TRBV6-1	-	TRBJ1-1	CASRGDPWNTEAFF	TGTGCCAGCAGGGGGGACCCGTGGAACACTGAAGCTTTCTTT
once	TRBV5-3	-	TRBJ1-2	CARSLVLNYGYTF	TGTGCCAGAAGCTTAGTGCTTAACTATGGCTACACCTTC
-	TRBV19	TRBD1	TRBJ1-5	CASSIRDRGQPQHF	TGTGCCAGTAGTATCCGGGACAGGGGCCAGCCCCAGCATTTT